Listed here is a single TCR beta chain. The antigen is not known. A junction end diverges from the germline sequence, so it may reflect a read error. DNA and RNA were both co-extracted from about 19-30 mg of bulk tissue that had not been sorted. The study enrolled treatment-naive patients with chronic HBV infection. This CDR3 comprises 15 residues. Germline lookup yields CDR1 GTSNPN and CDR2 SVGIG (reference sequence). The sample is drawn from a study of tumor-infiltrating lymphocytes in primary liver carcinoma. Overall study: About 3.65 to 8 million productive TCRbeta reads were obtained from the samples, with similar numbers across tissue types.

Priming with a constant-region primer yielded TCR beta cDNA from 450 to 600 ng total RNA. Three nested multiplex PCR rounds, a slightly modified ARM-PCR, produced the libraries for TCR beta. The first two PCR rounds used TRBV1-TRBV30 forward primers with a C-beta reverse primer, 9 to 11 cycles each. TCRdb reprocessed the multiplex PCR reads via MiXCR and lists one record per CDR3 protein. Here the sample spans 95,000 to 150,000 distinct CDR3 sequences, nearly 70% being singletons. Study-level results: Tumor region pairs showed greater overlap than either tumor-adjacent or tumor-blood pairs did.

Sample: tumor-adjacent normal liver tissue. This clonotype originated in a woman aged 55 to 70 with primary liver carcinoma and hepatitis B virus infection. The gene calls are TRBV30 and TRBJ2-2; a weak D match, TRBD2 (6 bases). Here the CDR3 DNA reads TGCGCCAGGAGTGTCAGGGACTTAACGACCGGGGAGCTGTTTTTT. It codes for CARSVRDLTTGELFF.